The 22 T cell receptor beta chains presented below share a single source sample, sequenced in a study of T cell changes during pregnancy in multiple sclerosis (dated by TCRdb to about 2019). The library was produced with the immunoSEQ multiplex PCR assay. In its TCRdb copy, this immuneACCESS table keeps in-frame sequences only and misses some clones. Where compared with another copy, unresolved V genes explain less than half of these, and the others have no known cause. The sample yields about 59,000 clones; 80% to 95% were counted once. 2.5% to 3.5% of the sample is taken by the ten largest. Sequenced here: peripheral blood, sampled in the third trimester of pregnancy. The receptors here all came from a female donor in good health, enrolled as a control in a pregnancy study.

The chain employs TRBV7-2 and TRBJ1-1, with a possible D match to TRBD1 (6 bases). The CDR3 totals 14 residues. Germline V gives CDR1 SGHTA, CDR2 FQGNSA. V was shortened by 1 base and J by 5 bases, with 11 bases between the two germline ends. The CDR3: CASSLGGGGTEAFF. In DNA, the CDR3 is TGTGCCAGCAGCTTAGGAGGGGGGGGGACTGAAGCTTTCTTT.

J is TRBJ2-1 and V is TRBV10-1; 7 bases are shared with TRBD2. With 5 bases clipped from V and 4 bases from J, the junction kept 2 bases outside the gene matches. Per the germline V gene, CDR1 is WNHNN and CDR2 is SYGVQD (reference sequence). This CDR3 contains 13 residues. The CDR3 protein is CASSTSVYNEQFF. The CDR3 bases are TGCGCCAGCAGTACTAGCGTTTACAATGAGCAGTTCTTC.

This rearrangement joins TRBV6-1 to TRBJ2-7; TRBD1 is a possible D gene (5 bases). This CDR3 comprises 14 residues. In germline, CDR1 is MNHNS, CDR2 SASEGT. Between the trimmed V and J ends, which lost 3 bases and 3 bases, there was a span of 12 bases. CDR3 region: CASSEWGSSYEQYF. The CDR3 bases are TGTGCCAGCAGTGAGTGGGGCAGCAGCTACGAGCAGTACTTC.

In this sample, this clone turned up once. The gene calls are TRBV18 and TRBJ2-7, with 7 nucleotides matching TRBD1. With V trimmed by 5 bases and J by 4 bases, 5 bases remained unmatched. This CDR3 is built from 13 residues. Per the germline V gene, CDR1 is KGHSH and CDR2 is LQKENI. CDR3 DNA sequence: TGTGCCAGCTCATCAGGGGGTAGGTACGAGCAGTACTTC. Its translation is CASSSGGRYEQYF.

This clone has a single count. The chain carries TRBV7-9 and TRBJ1-1; no clear D. In germline, CDR1 is SEHNR, CDR2 FQNEAQ (reference sequence). V dropped 1 base and J dropped 1 base, with 16 bases sitting between them. CDR3 length: 17 residues. The DNA for the CDR3 is TGTGCCAGCAGCTTAGGGGAGGGCCCGCGGCCGAACACTGAAGCTTTCTTT. It is translated as CASSLGEGPRPNTEAFF.

The chain employs TRBV19 and TRBJ2-2; tentatively, D is TRBD1 (5 bases). Germline CDR1 reads LNHDA; CDR2 reads SQIVND (reference sequence). V dropped 8 bases and J dropped 3 bases, with 13 bases sitting between them. This CDR3 region has 14 residues. This CDR3 reads CASRVARDTGELFF. The CDR3, as DNA: TGTGCCAGTCGCGTAGCCAGGGACACCGGGGAGCTGTTTTTT. Complete variable domain (other parts from reference TRBV19 and TRBJ2-2): DGGITQSPKYLFRKEGQNVTLSCEQNLNHDAMYWYRQDPGQGLRLIYYSQIVNDFQKGDIAEGYSVSREKKESFPLTVTSAQKNPTAFYLCASRVARDTGELFFGEGSRLTVL.

This chain joins TRBV7-3 and TRBJ2-5, with 11 bases lining up with TRBD2. Germline CDR1 reads SGHTA; CDR2 reads FQGTGA. V lost 4 bases to trimming and J lost 5 bases; unmatched junction nucleotides: 9. The CDR3 is made up of 16 amino acids. The CDR3 here is CASSSQGLAGGETQYF. The CDR3 DNA reads TGTGCCAGCAGCTCCCAAGGACTAGCGGGTGGGGAGACCCAGTACTTC.

The chain has TRBV10-3 and TRBJ1-4, with no clear D. The CDR3 is made up of 14 amino acids. V lost 4 bases and J 6 bases, leaving 12 bases between the germline ends. Germline V lookup: CDR1 ENHRY, CDR2 SYGVKD. CDR3 in amino acids: CAISAGSDYEKLFF. The CDR3 bases are TGTGCCATCAGTGCTGGCAGTGACTATGAAAAACTGTTTTTT.

The V gene is TRBV19, the J gene TRBJ1-1; TRBD1 aligns across 8 bases. The CDR3 covers 15 residues. Germline CDR1 LNHDA, CDR2 SQIVND (reference sequence). The ends lost 3 bases at V and 0 bases at J; junction bases unmatched: 3. The CDR3 nucleotides are TGTGCCAGTAGTATCCGGACAGGGATGAACACTGAAGCTTTCTTT. This encodes CASSIRTGMNTEAFF.

This sequence joins TRBV9 and TRBJ2-3; 8 nucleotides agree with TRBD2. The CDR3 spans 15 residues. Germline loops: CDR1 SGDLS, CDR2 YYNGEE. After removal of 1 base from V and 8 bases from J, the junction contained 9 bases not matched to a gene. The DNA of the CDR3 is TGTGCCAGCAGCGTAATGCGGGGGGTTGCAGGTACGCAGTATTTT. Protein product: CASSVMRGVAGTQYF.

This chain joins TRBV15 and TRBJ1-4; possible D gene TRBD1, 5 bases. This CDR3 region has 16 residues. Per germline, CDR1 LNHNV and CDR2 YYDKDF (reference sequence). The V end lost 6 bases, the J end lost 0 bases, and 14 bases lay between the germline ends. CDR3 loop: CATRPGGIPTNEKLFF. CDR3 DNA sequence: TGTGCCACCAGACCGGGGGGGATTCCAACTAATGAAAAACTGTTTTTT.

The J gene is TRBJ2-3, the V gene TRBV10-2; TRBD2 matches 8 bases. Trimming at V came to 8 bases and at J to 1 base, leaving 5 bases not matched to a gene. This CDR3 contains 14 residues. The V gene's germline CDR1 is WSHSY and CDR2 SAAADI. CDR3 sequence reads: CASVGREGTDTQYF. In DNA, the CDR3 is TGCGCCAGCGTCGGGAGGGAGGGCACAGATACGCAGTATTTT.

V and J are TRBV7-9 and TRBJ2-7; D is possibly TRBD1 (6 bases). CDR1 and CDR2 (germline): SEHNR, FQNEAQ (reference sequence). Trimming removed 2 bases from V and 6 bases from J, with 8 bases in between. The CDR3 is 12 residues long. The CDR3 region is CASSLRGGEQYF. The CDR3, as DNA: TGTGCCAGCAGCTTACGAGGGGGCGAGCAGTACTTC.

The CDR3 loop reads CASSTPLKEGEKLFF. The CDR3 DNA follows: TGTGCCAGCAGCACGCCACTGAAGGAGGGGGAAAAACTGTTTTTT. V is TRBV6-6 and J is TRBJ1-4; a weak D match, TRBD1 (5 bases). The V and J ends lost 6 bases and 8 bases respectively, with 19 bases between them. The CDR3 is 15 amino acids. The germline V gene has CDR1 MNHNY and CDR2 SVGAGI (reference sequence).

V is TRBV20-1 and J is TRBJ1-2; the match to TRBD1 covers 7 bases. Germline V lookup: CDR1 DFQATT, CDR2 SNEGSKA (reference sequence). With 5 bases clipped from V and 4 bases from J, the junction kept 1 base outside the gene matches. The CDR3 covers 11 residues. CDR3 protein: CSAGDSYGYTF. Here the CDR3 DNA reads TGCAGTGCTGGGGACAGCTATGGCTACACCTTC.

V and J are TRBV6-6 and TRBJ2-1; 9 bases fit TRBD2. V trimming: 6 bases; J trimming: 5 bases; junction bases outside the gene matches: 5. The CDR3 extends over 14 amino acids. Germline values: CDR1 MNHNY, CDR2 SVGAGI (reference sequence). Written as DNA, the CDR3 is TGTGCCAGCAGCTGGGGACTAGCCCACAATGAGCAGTTCTTC. Translating gives CASSWGLAHNEQFF.

In its sample, this clone was seen a few times. This chain uses TRBV7-9 with TRBJ1-2, with 8 positions matching TRBD1. The CDR3 consists of 14 residues. V lost 5 bases to trimming and J lost 8 bases; unmatched junction nucleotides: 10. Germline V lookup: CDR1 SEHNR, CDR2 FQNEAQ (reference sequence). This chain's CDR3 is CASSADRDDVGYTF. CDR3 bases: TGTGCCAGCAGCGCGGACAGGGACGACGTCGGCTACACCTTC.

The V call is TRBV4-3, the J call TRBJ1-2; tentative D call: TRBD1 (6 bases). The germline CDR1 and CDR2 sequences are LGHNA and YSLEER. There are 15 residues in the CDR3. V dropped 0 bases and J dropped 5 bases, with 13 bases sitting between them. The CDR3 DNA follows: TGCGCCAGCAGCCAAGACCAACAGGGTACTTATGGCTACACCTTC. Protein product: CASSQDQQGTYGYTF.

The gene calls are TRBV7-2 and TRBJ2-3; possible D gene TRBD1, 5 bases. Trimming pared 3 bases from V and 2 bases from J, leaving 12 bases between. The CDR3 runs to 15 residues. The germline V gene encodes CDR1 SGHTA and CDR2 FQGNSA. The CDR3 nucleotides read TGTGCCAGCAGCTTGAGTGCAGGGTCCACAGATACGCAGTATTTT. Residues: CASSLSAGSTDTQYF.

V and J are TRBV4-3 and TRBJ2-3; TRBD1 agrees at 9 bases. The CDR3 spans 16 residues. Trimming at V came to 2 bases and at J to 1 base, leaving 4 bases not matched to a gene. The germline V gene encodes CDR1 LGHNA and CDR2 YSLEER. The CDR3 spells CASSQRGQGRTDTQYF. DNA of the CDR3: TGCGCCAGCAGCCAACGTGGACAGGGGCGCACAGATACGCAGTATTTT.

This sequence joins TRBV7-8 and TRBJ1-1; no firm D call. The CDR3 is made up of 11 amino acids. In germline, CDR1 is SGHVS, CDR2 FQNEAQ. The V end was cut by 4 bases, the J end by 4 bases, with 4 bases between. CDR3 loop: CASSYGTEAFF. Written as DNA, the CDR3 is TGTGCCAGCAGCTACGGCACTGAAGCTTTCTTT.

The CDR3 nucleotides read TGCGCCAGCAGTGAGTCTGAGGACAGTGGACCTGGCTACACCTTC. Amino acids: CASSESEDSGPGYTF. This sequence joins TRBV10-1 and TRBJ1-2, with a weak D call TRBD1 (6 bases). The CDR3 contains 15 residues. V gave up 0 bases and J gave up 7 bases, with 15 bases separating them. CDR1 and CDR2 (germline): WNHNN, SYGVQD (reference sequence).